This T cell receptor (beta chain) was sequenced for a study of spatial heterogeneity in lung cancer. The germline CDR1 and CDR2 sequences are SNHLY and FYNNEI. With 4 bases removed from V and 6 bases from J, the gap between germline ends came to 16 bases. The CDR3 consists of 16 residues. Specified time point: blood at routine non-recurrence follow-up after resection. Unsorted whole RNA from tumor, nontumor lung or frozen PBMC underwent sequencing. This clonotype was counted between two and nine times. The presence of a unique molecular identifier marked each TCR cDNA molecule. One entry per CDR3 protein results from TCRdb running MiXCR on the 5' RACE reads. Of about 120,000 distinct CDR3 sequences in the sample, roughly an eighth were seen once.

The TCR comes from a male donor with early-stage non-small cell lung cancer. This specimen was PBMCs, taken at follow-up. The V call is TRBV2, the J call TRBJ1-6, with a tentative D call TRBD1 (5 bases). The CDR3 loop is CASSGSGTAGNSPLHF. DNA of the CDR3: TGTGCCAGCAGTGGGTCCGGGACGGCCGGTAATTCACCCCTCCACTTT.